These 24 T cell receptor beta chains came from one sample sequenced in a study of Ad26.COV2.S vaccination and SARS-CoV-2 variants. Noted treatment: some 20 received Ad26.COV2.S at low or high dose, single or two shots; 5 received placebo; per-sample allocation not given. Collection of the samples took place on day 63 after the first injection of vaccine or placebo. The table came from immunoSEQ multiplex PCR; TCRdb's copy has only in-frame clones and leaves some out. The table includes some 330,000 clones, 90% detected once. Sequenced here: peripheral blood, sampled in a trial of Ad26.COV2.S vaccine versus placebo. The receptors were sampled from a person between 18 and 59 years old who received the Ad26.COV2.S COVID-19 vaccine or a placebo.

The rearrangement links TRBV4-1 to TRBJ2-1, with 12 positions matching TRBD2. The germline V gene encodes CDR1 MGHRA and CDR2 YSYEKL. This CDR3 comprises 20 residues. The J segment lost 9 bases and the V segment lost 4 bases, leaving 22 bases of the junction unmatched. The CDR3 sequence is CASSPLIAAGNGLAGPEQFF. The DNA for the CDR3 is TGCGCCAGCAGCCCCCTCATAGCGGCAGGCAACGGACTAGCGGGACCTGAGCAGTTCTTC.

CDR3 region: CASSLGMSSGNTIYF. The CDR3 bases are TGTGCCAGCAGCTTAGGTATGAGCTCTGGAAACACCATATATTTT. This sequence joins TRBV7-9 and TRBJ1-3; D unresolved. V lost 1 base and J lost 0, with 7 bases in between. CDR3 length equals 15 residues. In germline, CDR1 is SEHNR, CDR2 FQNEAQ (reference sequence). Full variable domain (outside the CDR3, taken from reference TRBV7-9 and TRBJ1-3): DTGVSQNPRHKITKRGQNVTFRCDPISEHNRLYWYRQTLGQGPEFLTYFQNEAQLEKSRLLSDRFSAERPKGSFSTLEIQRTEQGDSAMYLCASSLGMSSGNTIYFGEGSWLTVV.

The chain uses TRBV6-5 and TRBJ1-2; possibly TRBD1 for D (5 bases). V lost 5 bases, J lost 7 bases, and 8 bases lay in between. The CDR3 loop spans 11 amino acids. Germline V CDR1 and CDR2: MNHEY, SVGAGI. This CDR3 is CASSQGLGYTF. As DNA, the CDR3 is TGTGCCAGCAGTCAGGGACTTGGCTACACCTTC.

The chain links TRBV20-1 to TRBJ1-2; D remains ambiguous. This CDR3 has 11 amino acids. With 3 bases removed from V and 13 bases from J, the gap between germline ends came to 15 bases. Germline CDR1 DFQATT, CDR2 SNEGSKA (reference sequence). This CDR3 is CSASLQLVSTF. The CDR3 DNA reads as TGCAGTGCTAGTCTACAGCTAGTAAGCACCTTC.

This chain links TRBV21-1 with TRBJ2-7. TRBV21-1 is a known pseudogene. This CDR3 has 12 amino acids. This CDR3 is CATISGTREQYF. The CDR3 bases are TGTGCCACCATATCCGGGACCCGCGAGCAGTACTTC.

This chain links TRBV2 with TRBJ1-3; unclear D gene. CDR1 and CDR2 (germline): SNHLY, FYNNEI. V dropped 9 bases and J dropped 0 bases, with 12 bases sitting between them. The CDR3 contains 14 residues. The CDR3 sequence: CASLRFSSGNTIYF. The CDR3 region has the DNA TGTGCCAGTCTTCGATTTAGCTCTGGAAACACCATATATTTT.

The gene calls are TRBV4-3 and TRBJ1-2; D might be TRBD1 (6 bases). Trimming shortened V by 1 base and J by 3 bases, and 9 bases separated the two germline ends. Germline values: CDR1 LGHNA, CDR2 YSLEER. CDR3 length: 14 residues. In DNA form, the CDR3 reads TGCGCCAGCAGCCAAGCTAAGGGGGACTATGGCTACACCTTC. Translating it yields CASSQAKGDYGYTF.

This chain uses TRBV5-6 with TRBJ2-5; a possible D gene is TRBD1 (5 bases). This CDR3 is 15 amino acids long. The germline V and J ends were trimmed by 0 bases and 2 bases, with 11 bases remaining between them. The germline V gene encodes CDR1 SGHDT and CDR2 YYEEEE. The CDR3 sequence is CASSLAPDKQETQYF. The CDR3 nucleotides are TGTGCCAGCAGCTTGGCGCCGGACAAACAAGAGACCCAGTACTTC.

The chain links TRBV24-1 to TRBJ1-2; D remains unclear. Germline CDR1 KGHDR, CDR2 SFDVKD. V lost 3 bases to trimming and J lost 7 bases, with 14 bases between them. This CDR3 has 14 amino acids. Here the CDR3 DNA reads TGTGCCACCAGTGATACCTTTCAAAGTAGTGGCTACACCTTC. Encoded protein: CATSDTFQSSGYTF.

The CDR3 protein is CASSERMSGANVLTF. CDR3 coding DNA: TGTGCCAGCAGCGAACGGATGTCTGGGGCCAACGTCCTGACTTTC. The V gene is TRBV9, the J gene TRBJ2-6; no clear D. Trimming stripped 3 bases from V and 1 base from J, with 8 bases between. There are 15 residues in the CDR3. In germline, CDR1 is SGDLS, CDR2 YYNGEE.

The chain employs TRBV15 and TRBJ1-2; 7 bases fit TRBD1. The germline V gene encodes CDR1 LNHNV and CDR2 YYDKDF (reference sequence). V lost 5 bases, J lost 8 bases, and 8 bases stayed unmatched. This CDR3 is 13 amino acids long. The CDR3 DNA reads as TGTGCCACCAGCCAGAGACAGGGTCTAGGCTACACCTTC. The encoded protein is CATSQRQGLGYTF. Combining the CDR3 with reference TRBV15 and TRBJ1-2 gives the whole variable domain DAMVIQNPRYQVTQFGKPVTLSCSQTLNHNVMYWYQQKSSQAPKLLFHYYDKDFNNEADTPDNFQSRRPNTSFCFLDIRSPGLGDTAMYLCATSQRQGLGYTFGSGTRLTVV.

The chain links TRBV12-3 or TRBV12-4 to TRBJ1-5, with D uncertain. Trimming removed 4 bases at V and 5 bases at J, with 6 bases between. The CDR3 has 12 amino acids. The CDR3 here is CASSSLDQPQHF. The CDR3 DNA follows: TGTGCCAGCAGTTCCCTCGATCAGCCCCAGCATTTT.

The rearrangement uses TRBV7-3 and TRBJ2-3; 7 positions match TRBD2. The CDR3 sequence is 16 residues long. The germline V gene has CDR1 SGHTA and CDR2 FQGTGA. V shed 1 base, J shed 5 bases, and the junction held 9 bases outside the gene matches. This CDR3 is CASSLIGAGVVDTQYF. The DNA for the CDR3 is TGTGCCAGCAGCTTAATAGGGGCGGGAGTGGTAGATACGCAGTATTTT.

The genes are TRBV7-9 and TRBJ1-2; D perhaps matches TRBD1 (6 bases). The CDR3 loop spans 15 amino acids. Germline V gene sequence: CDR1 SEHNR, CDR2 FQNEAQ (reference sequence). Trimming pared 4 bases from V and 10 bases from J, leaving 22 bases between. The CDR3 bases are TGTGCCAGCAGCTCTGGGGGGCTTGGTCCTTCGTCCTACACCTTC. As protein: CASSSGGLGPSSYTF.

The chain joins TRBV18 to TRBJ2-7, with TRBD2 matching 7 bases. CDR1 is KGHSH and CDR2 is LQKENI in the germline V gene. This CDR3 is 14 amino acids long. Unmatched junction bases numbered 3, after V lost 3 bases and J lost 1 base. The CDR3 coding sequence is TGTGCCAGCTCACCCCGGGGGGTGTCCTACGAGCAGTACGTC. Protein: CASSPRGVSYEQYV.

This chain joins TRBV27 and TRBJ2-5, with D perhaps TRBD1 or TRBD2 (5 bases each). CDR3 size: 12 residues. Germline CDR1 is MNHEY and CDR2 is SMNVEV (reference sequence). Trimming left V 11 bases short and J 5 bases short, with 15 bases between. In nucleotides, the CDR3 is TGTGCCGCTGGACAATGGGGGGAGACCCAGTACTTC. As protein: CAAGQWGETQYF.

The rearrangement joins TRBV9 to TRBJ1-6; no reliable D call. Trimming shortened V by 3 bases and J by 12 bases, and 10 bases separated the two germline ends. Germline V lookup: CDR1 SGDLS, CDR2 YYNGEE. The CDR3 sequence is 12 residues long. CDR3 DNA: TGTGCCAGCAGCGCGGGCGGGCAACCCCTCCACTTT. It codes for CASSAGGQPLHF.

For the CDR3, the DNA is TGTGCCAGCAGCACCTATTCTAGGGCAGATACGCAGTATTTT. Protein product: CASSTYSRADTQYF. The rearrangement uses TRBV7-9 and TRBJ2-3, with no clear D. In germline, CDR1 is SEHNR, CDR2 FQNEAQ (reference sequence). Trimming shortened V by 5 bases and J by 4 bases, and 13 bases separated the two germline ends. This CDR3 is built from 14 residues.

The V call is TRBV14, the J call TRBJ1-2; no reliable D call. Germline CDR1 reads SGHDN; CDR2 reads FVKESK. The CDR3 has 13 amino acids. V lost 0 bases, J lost 8 bases, and 10 bases lay in between. This CDR3 is CASSQDQLGGYTF. The CDR3 coding sequence is TGTGCCAGCAGCCAAGATCAGTTGGGGGGCTACACCTTC.

V gene TRBV6-5 combines with J gene TRBJ1-5, with a weak D call TRBD1 (5 bases). CDR1 MNHEY and CDR2 SVGAGI come from the germline V gene. The CDR3 sequence is 15 residues long. The V gene lost 6 bases and the J gene lost 0 bases, with 12 bases spanning the gap. Here the CDR3 reads CASSPPGLSNQPQHF. In nucleotides, the CDR3 is TGTGCCAGCAGCCCCCCGGGACTTAGCAATCAGCCCCAGCATTTT.

With regard to this clone: At one of its ends the junction is not consistent with the germline gene, which may arise from a read error. This chain connects TRBV27 to TRBJ1-1; no reliable D call. In germline, CDR1 is MNHEY, CDR2 SMNVEV (reference sequence). The CDR3 spans 13 residues. This chain's CDR3 is CASKSILNTEAFF. The CDR3 bases are TGTGCCAGCAAATCTATACTAAACACGGAAGCTTTCTTT.

This clone occurred once. In DNA, the CDR3 is TGTGCCAGCAGGCCGACAGTTTCCTCTGGAAACACCATATATTTT. Amino acid sequence: CASRPTVSSGNTIYF. V gene TRBV6-5 combines with J gene TRBJ1-3; tentative D call: TRBD1 (5 bases). With 6 bases removed from V and 0 bases from J, the gap between germline ends came to 12 bases. This CDR3 comprises 15 residues. CDR1 MNHEY and CDR2 SVGAGI come from the germline V gene.

The chain combines TRBV7-3 with TRBJ2-1, with TRBD2 identical over 11 bases. From germline, CDR1 is SGHTA and CDR2 FQGTGA. The CDR3 contains 18 residues. Trimming removed 2 bases from V and 4 bases from J; junction bases left unmatched: 10. The CDR3 nucleotides are TGTGCCAGCAGCTTATCCCCCTTACTAGCGGGAGCTTACAATGAGCAGTTCTTC. Its protein product is CASSLSPLLAGAYNEQFF.

The chain uses TRBV3-1 (or the pseudogene TRBV3-2) and TRBJ1-1, with a weak D call TRBD1 (6 bases). Germline-derived CDR1 and CDR2 are LGHDT and YNNKEL (reference sequence). V lost 6 bases and J 0 bases, leaving 17 bases between the germline ends. The CDR3 contains 16 residues. As DNA, the CDR3 is TGTGCCAGCAGTCACTACGACAGGCCCCTGAACACTGAAGCTTTCTTT. It codes for CASSHYDRPLNTEAFF.